These 19 T cell receptor beta chains originate from one sample sequenced in a study of blood T cell repertoires in COVID-19. Clones were sequenced by immunoSEQ multiplex PCR, and TCRdb holds only the in-frame ones, with some missing. Of about 16,000 clones in the sample, roughly nine tenths were seen once. Sequencing was performed on peripheral blood. The receptors stem from a man older than 75 with acute or convalescent COVID-19.

The gene calls are TRBV30 and TRBJ1-2; possibly TRBD1 for D (6 bases). CDR1 and CDR2 from the germline V gene are GTSNPN and SVGIG (reference sequence). V was shortened by 4 bases and J by 2 bases, with 8 bases between the two germline ends. The CDR3 is 12 amino acids. The CDR3 DNA follows: TGTGCCTGGACCAGGGGCAACTATGGCTACACCTTC. Encoded protein: CAWTRGNYGYTF.

The gene calls are TRBV18 and TRBJ1-4; maybe TRBD1 (6 bases). Germline V gene sequence: CDR1 KGHSH, CDR2 LQKENI. V gave up 4 bases and J gave up 5 bases, with 11 bases separating them. This CDR3 is 14 amino acids long. The CDR3 sequence is CASSLIQGNEKLFF. The CDR3 coding sequence is TGTGCCAGCTCACTCATACAGGGAAATGAAAAACTGTTTTTT.

The chain is built from TRBV5-4 and TRBJ2-7; TRBD2 agrees at 9 bases. In germline, CDR1 is SGHNT, CDR2 YYREEE (reference sequence). The trim removed 0 bases at V and 4 bases at J, leaving 5 bases unmatched. This CDR3 spans 15 amino acids. The DNA for the CDR3 is TGTGCCAGCAGCTTGGAACCTAGCGGGAAATACGAGCAGTACTTC. Its protein product is CASSLEPSGKYEQYF.

The rearrangement joins TRBV4-1 to TRBJ2-5; D is uncertain. The CDR3 is made up of 13 amino acids. Germline assignment: CDR1 MGHRA and CDR2 YSYEKL. V lost 4 bases and J lost 5, with 11 bases in between. The CDR3 reads CASSRQFRETQYF. As DNA, the CDR3 is TGCGCCAGCAGCCGGCAGTTTCGCGAGACCCAGTACTTC.

The chain has TRBV7-3 and TRBJ2-1, with D unclear. The V gene's germline CDR1 is SGHTA and CDR2 FQGTGA. CDR3 length: 15 amino acids. Trimming stripped 1 base from V and 7 bases from J, with 14 bases between. The CDR3 nucleotides are TGTGCCAGCAGCTTAAATCTACGTGCGTTTAATGAGCAGTTCTTC. Its protein product is CASSLNLRAFNEQFF.

The chain joins TRBV4-1 to TRBJ1-2; D possibly corresponds to TRBD1 (6 bases). The CDR3 sequence is 14 residues long. Germline V CDR1 and CDR2: MGHRA, YSYEKL. Trimming left V 1 base short and J 4 bases short, with 10 bases between. CDR3 DNA: TGCGCCAGCAGCCAAGGTGGACAGTCCTATGGCTACACCTTC. Its protein is CASSQGGQSYGYTF.

The chain joins TRBV24-1 to TRBJ2-1, with 7 bases fitting TRBD2. Germline V gives CDR1 KGHDR, CDR2 SFDVKD. Trimming cost V 11 bases and J 4 bases; bases outside gene matches: 7. The CDR3 is 13 residues long. For the CDR3, the DNA is TGTGCCATCAGCGGGGATAATTACAATGAGCAGTTCTTC. Amino acids: CAISGDNYNEQFF.

CDR3 sequence: CASSQGTGGSGANVLTF. CDR3 nucleotide sequence: TGTGCCAGCAGCCAAGGGACAGGGGGCTCTGGGGCCAACGTCCTGACTTTC. The rearrangement uses TRBV3-1 (or the pseudogene TRBV3-2) and TRBJ2-6; 10 nucleotides agree with TRBD1. Germline V gene data show CDR1 as LGHDT and CDR2 as YNNKEL (reference sequence). CDR3 length equals 17 residues. The J segment lost 0 bases and the V segment lost 1 base, leaving 0 bases of the junction unmatched.

This clone was recorded only once. The rearrangement links TRBV19 to TRBJ2-7, with a tentative D call TRBD2 (6 bases). The CDR3 spans 14 residues. Trimming cost V 8 bases and J 0 bases, with 14 bases left between them. Germline V lookup: CDR1 LNHDA, CDR2 SQIVND (reference sequence). The CDR3 region is CASSAGPSSYEQYF. DNA of the CDR3: TGTGCCAGTTCCGCGGGGCCCAGCTCCTACGAGCAGTACTTC.

The chain recombines TRBV5-1 with TRBJ2-7, with TRBD1 matching over 11 bases. Germline assignment: CDR1 SGHRS and CDR2 YFSETQ. The junction had 0 bases not matched to a gene; V was cut back by 4 bases and J by 0 bases. The CDR3 runs to 14 residues. In nucleotides, the CDR3 is TGCGCCAGCAGCGGGACAGGGGGCTCCTACGAGCAGTACTTC. This sequence encodes CASSGTGGSYEQYF.

The genes are TRBV6-5 and TRBJ1-4; perhaps TRBD1 as D (6 bases). V gave up 6 bases and J gave up 8 bases, with 19 bases separating them. Per germline, CDR1 MNHEY and CDR2 SVGAGI. This CDR3 has 15 amino acids. In nucleotides, the CDR3 is TGTGCCAGCAGCAGTACTACAGGGAGTTGGGAAAAACTGTTTTTT. This gives the protein CASSSTTGSWEKLFF.

This rearrangement joins TRBV5-1 to TRBJ1-1, with no clear D. From germline, CDR1 is SGHRS and CDR2 YFSETQ. This CDR3 is built from 14 residues. Trimming stripped 0 bases from V and 5 bases from J, with 11 bases between. The CDR3 sequence is CASSLGDGGTEAFF. The CDR3 DNA follows: TGCGCCAGCAGCTTGGGAGACGGAGGGACTGAAGCTTTCTTT.

The rearrangement links TRBV27 to TRBJ2-1, with 8 bases matching TRBD1. The CDR3 contains 15 residues. V gave up 1 base and J gave up 7 bases; unmatched junction bases: 6. Germline V lookup: CDR1 MNHEY, CDR2 SMNVEV (reference sequence). CDR3 sequence reads: CASSLWQGARNEQFF. Here the CDR3 DNA reads TGTGCCAGCAGTTTATGGCAGGGGGCTCGGAATGAGCAGTTCTTC.

V is TRBV18 and J is TRBJ1-2; 7 bases line up with TRBD1. V lost 4 bases to trimming and J lost 4 bases; unmatched junction nucleotides: 3. The CDR3 has 13 residues. Per germline, CDR1 KGHSH and CDR2 LQKENI. CDR3 amino acids: CASSLDRVYGYTF. The CDR3 DNA sequence: TGTGCCAGCTCACTCGACAGGGTCTATGGCTACACCTTC.

The V gene is TRBV21-1, the J gene TRBJ1-2; the D call TRBD1 from the table was never checked on the DNA. TRBV21-1 is a listed pseudogene. This CDR3 comprises 16 residues. This CDR3 reads CASSKDRAGQGYGYTF. CDR3 nucleotides: TGTGCCAGCAGCAAAGATAGGGCAGGGCAAGGCTATGGCTACACCTTC.

This clone has more than one count but fewer than ten. The gene calls are TRBV7-9 and TRBJ1-1; D is undetermined. Trimming shortened V by 1 base and J by 6 bases, and 12 bases separated the two germline ends. This CDR3 contains 14 residues. Germline V gene sequence: CDR1 SEHNR, CDR2 FQNEAQ (reference sequence). This CDR3 is CASSLVPQDAEAFF. DNA of the CDR3: TGTGCCAGCAGCTTAGTCCCGCAGGATGCTGAAGCTTTCTTT.

The chain has TRBV27 and TRBJ2-1, with 7 positions matching TRBD1. The germline V gene has CDR1 MNHEY and CDR2 SMNVEV (reference sequence). V gave up 0 bases and J gave up 9 bases; unmatched junction bases: 5. This CDR3 spans 14 amino acids. CDR3 sequence (DNA): TGTGCCAGCAGTTTATCCGGGACAGCAATTGAGCAGTTCTTC. Protein: CASSLSGTAIEQFF.

The chain couples TRBV18 to TRBJ1-4; TRBD1 aligns across 9 bases. V dropped 4 bases and J dropped 8; count of bases not matched to a gene: 8. From germline, CDR1 is KGHSH and CDR2 LQKENI. This CDR3 has 15 residues. This chain's CDR3 is CASSLRRDRVEKLFF. The CDR3 DNA follows: TGTGCCAGCTCACTCCGAAGGGACAGGGTAGAAAAACTGTTTTTT.

This clone was counted a single time. The V call is TRBV3-1 (or the pseudogene TRBV3-2), the J call TRBJ1-4; 7 bases map to TRBD1. The CDR3 has 14 residues. The germline CDR1 and CDR2 sequences are LGHDT and YNNKEL (reference sequence). The trim removed 4 bases at V and 3 bases at J, leaving 2 bases unmatched. The CDR3 protein is CASSLQGPNEKLFF. For the CDR3, the DNA is TGTGCCAGCAGCCTACAGGGGCCTAATGAAAAACTGTTTTTT.